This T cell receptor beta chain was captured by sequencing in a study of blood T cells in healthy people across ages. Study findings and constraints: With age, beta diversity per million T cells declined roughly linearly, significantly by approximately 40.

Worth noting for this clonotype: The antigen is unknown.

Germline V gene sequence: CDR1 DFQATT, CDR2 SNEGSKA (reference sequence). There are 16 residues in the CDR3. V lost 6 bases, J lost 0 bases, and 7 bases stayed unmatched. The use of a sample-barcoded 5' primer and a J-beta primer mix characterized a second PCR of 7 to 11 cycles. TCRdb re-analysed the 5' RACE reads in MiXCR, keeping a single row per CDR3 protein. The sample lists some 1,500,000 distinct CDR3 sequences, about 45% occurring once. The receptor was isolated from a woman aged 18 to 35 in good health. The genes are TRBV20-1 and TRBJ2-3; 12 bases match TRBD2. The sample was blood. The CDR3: CSARLAGAPSTDTQYF. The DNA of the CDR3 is TGCAGTGCAAGACTAGCGGGGGCTCCTAGCACAGATACGCAGTATTTT.